One T cell receptor beta chain is described in this entry. Its antigen is still unknown. This sample stems from a study of cytomegalovirus exposure and HLA in healthy donors. Overall study findings and caveats: The listing of 150 to 200 TCR beta chains classed them as cytomegalovirus-associated.

PCR involved 60 Vbeta and 13 Jbeta primers. Clones were sequenced by immunoSEQ multiplex PCR, and TCRdb holds only the in-frame ones, with some missing. The sample has approximately 110,000 clones; approximately 11% are singletons. The clonotype was recovered from a man in his forties in good health and CMV-seropositive. The sequencing input was PBMCs.

CDR3 coding DNA: TGCAGCGTTGGGAGGAGAGAGACCCAGTACTTC. It is translated as CSVGRRETQYF. The rearrangement links TRBV29-1 to TRBJ2-5; the D gene is possibly TRBD2 (5 bases). V lost 4 bases to trimming and J lost 4 bases, with 7 bases between them. Germline CDR1 SQVTM, CDR2 ANQGSEA. This CDR3 is 11 amino acids long.